What follows are 6 T cell receptor beta chains derived from one specimen sequenced in a study of cytomegalovirus exposure and HLA in healthy donors. PCR involved 60 Vbeta and 13 Jbeta primers. Repertoires were generated with immunoSEQ multiplex PCR, while TCRdb's copy carries only in-frame clones and drops some. The sample includes 150,000 or so clones. The source material was PBMCs. The receptors were sampled from a woman aged 60-70 years in good health and CMV-seronegative.

This chain connects TRBV10-3 to TRBJ1-2, with TRBD1 matching over 7 bases. The CDR3 consists of 14 residues. With 4 bases clipped from V and 8 bases from J, the junction kept 10 bases outside the gene matches. The germline gives CDR1 ENHRY, CDR2 SYGVKD. CDR3 amino acids: CAISGLEGAGGYTF. CDR3 DNA sequence: TGTGCCATCAGTGGACTCGAGGGGGCTGGAGGCTACACCTTC.

The gene calls are TRBV5-1 and TRBJ1-5; D possibly corresponds to TRBD1 (5 bases). Trimming pared 0 bases from V and 6 bases from J, leaving 13 bases between. The CDR3 sequence is 15 residues long. The germline V gene encodes CDR1 SGHRS and CDR2 YFSETQ. The CDR3: CASSLDGGLGQPQHF. CDR3 nucleotide sequence: TGCGCCAGCAGCTTGGACGGGGGGTTGGGTCAGCCCCAGCATTTT.

V gene TRBV27 combines with J gene TRBJ2-6, with 7 bases aligning to TRBD1. With 2 bases clipped from V and 2 bases from J, the junction kept 12 bases outside the gene matches. The CDR3 is made up of 19 amino acids. Looked up from germline, CDR1 is MNHEY and CDR2 is SMNVEV (reference sequence). The chain's CDR3 is CASSLKRGPWPPGANVLTF. CDR3 nucleotide sequence: TGTGCCAGCAGTTTAAAGAGGGGGCCCTGGCCGCCTGGGGCCAACGTCCTGACTTTC. Supplemented by reference TRBV27 and TRBJ2-6, the full variable domain reads EAQVTQNPRYLITVTGKKLTVTCSQNMNHEYMSWYRQDPGLGLRQIYYSMNVEVTDKGDVPEGYKVSRKEKRNFPLILESPSPNQTSLYFCASSLKRGPWPPGANVLTFGAGSRLTVL.

The V and J genes are TRBV7-3 and TRBJ2-1; D is possibly TRBD2 (6 bases). The CDR3 is 16 amino acids. With 4 bases removed from V and 1 base from J, the gap between germline ends came to 14 bases. Germline V gene sequence: CDR1 SGHTA, CDR2 FQGTGA. The CDR3: CASSSLGGSSYNEQFF. The DNA for the CDR3 is TGTGCCAGCAGCTCCTTGGGGGGTTCTTCCTACAATGAGCAGTTCTTC. Looking up the rest from reference TRBV7-3 and TRBJ2-1 gives the full variable domain: GAGVSQTPSNKVTEKGKYVELRCDPISGHTALYWYRQSLGQGPEFLIYFQGTGAADDSGLPNDRFFAVRPEGSVSTLKIQRTERGDSAVYLCASSSLGGSSYNEQFFGPGTRLTVL.

The CDR3 nucleotides read TGTGCCAGCAGCTTGGCCGCGGAGCAGCCCCAGCATTTT. This codes for CASSLAAEQPQHF. V and J are TRBV5-5 and TRBJ1-5; D call uncertain. The CDR3 has 13 residues. The V gene's germline CDR1 is SGHKS and CDR2 YYEKEE (reference sequence). The V gene lost 0 bases and the J gene lost 7 bases, with 8 bases spanning the gap.

This chain connects TRBV11-3 to TRBJ2-1; 8 bases agree with TRBD2. CDR3 length: 15 residues. The germline CDR1 and CDR2 sequences are SGHNT and YENEEA. J was trimmed by 5 bases and V by 3 bases; bases with no gene match: 6. The CDR3 coding sequence is TGTGCCAGCAGCTTGGACGGCGGGAGGCACAATGAGCAGTTCTTC. It translates to CASSLDGGRHNEQFF.